These 10 T cell receptor beta chains share one sample of origin, sequenced in a study of cytomegalovirus exposure and HLA in healthy donors. PCR was performed using 60 Vbeta and 13 Jbeta primers. Here immunoSEQ multiplex PCR was the method, and the copy in TCRdb shows in-frame clones only, minus some. The table lists some 130,000 clones, 73% of them singletons. Specimen: PBMCs. All receptors derive from a woman aged 40 to 50 in good health and CMV-seronegative.

This clone was recorded a few times. The CDR3 DNA sequence: TGTGCTAGTGGTTCGACTAGCGGGGGCGGCGGGGAGCTGTTTTTT. Its translation: CASGSTSGGGGELFF. This chain links TRBV12-5 with TRBJ2-2; 12 bases map to TRBD2. V shed 4 bases, J shed 7 bases, and the junction held 4 bases outside the gene matches. Germline CDR1 reads LGHNT; CDR2 reads FRNRAP. The CDR3 covers 15 residues.

About this clone itself: Other DNA sequences from this sample encode an identical CDR3 as well. The chain couples TRBV19 to TRBJ1-4; perhaps TRBD1 as D (5 bases). CDR1 is LNHDA and CDR2 is SQIVND in the germline V gene (reference sequence). CDR3 length: 17 amino acids. V was cut by 3 bases and J by 0 bases, with 14 bases left in between. The DNA for the CDR3 is TGTGCCAGTAGTATGGATCCTCAGGGTCCAACTAATGAAAAACTGTTTTTT. Encoded protein: CASSMDPQGPTNEKLFF.

The genes are TRBV6-1 and TRBJ2-2; the D gene is possibly TRBD1 (6 bases). The CDR3 contains 15 residues. Germline-derived CDR1 and CDR2 are MNHNS and SASEGT. V lost 10 bases and J 1 base, leaving 16 bases between the germline ends. The CDR3 region has the DNA TGTGCCATTTTACAGGGTGCAGGGAACACCGGGGAGCTGTTTTTT. Translated, it gives CAILQGAGNTGELFF.

This chain joins TRBV6-1 and TRBJ1-1; D might be TRBD1 (6 bases). Germline CDR1 reads MNHNS; CDR2 reads SASEGT. V lost 6 bases and J 1 base, leaving 12 bases between the germline ends. This CDR3 has 14 residues. The CDR3 region is CASSLLDRNTEAFF. The CDR3 DNA follows: TGTGCCAGCAGCTTATTGGACAGGAACACTGAAGCTTTCTTT.

This chain connects TRBV5-4 to TRBJ1-4, with D perhaps matching TRBD1 (6 bases). Germline V gives CDR1 SGHNT, CDR2 YYREEE (reference sequence). V lost 4 bases and J 6 bases, leaving 13 bases between the germline ends. The CDR3 consists of 14 residues. For the CDR3, the DNA is TGTGCCAGCAGCCCAAACACAGGGTATGAAAAACTGTTTTTT. Translating it yields CASSPNTGYEKLFF.

The genes are TRBV18 and TRBJ2-7, with 9 bases identical to TRBD1. There are 15 residues in the CDR3. Losses at the gene ends were 6 bases for V and 0 bases for J; bases not matched to a gene: 6. Germline V CDR1 and CDR2: KGHSH, LQKENI. CDR3 region: CASSLSDRGSYEQYF. CDR3 nucleotides: TGTGCCAGCTCCCTCTCGGACAGGGGCTCCTACGAGCAGTACTTC.

This clone was counted a few times. V gene TRBV5-6 combines with J gene TRBJ1-5, with 7 bases identical to TRBD1. CDR1 SGHDT and CDR2 YYEEEE come from the germline V gene. V dropped 3 bases and J dropped 4; count of bases not matched to a gene: 1. The CDR3 consists of 13 residues. DNA for the CDR3: TGTGCCAGCAGCTCGGGACAGAATCAGCCCCAGCATTTT. It encodes CASSSGQNQPQHF.

The V and J genes are TRBV7-9 and TRBJ1-1, with D unresolved. Trimming stripped 1 base from V and 0 bases from J, with 9 bases between. This CDR3 comprises 15 residues. The germline CDR1 and CDR2 sequences are SEHNR and FQNEAQ (reference sequence). Here the CDR3 reads CASSLGFGMNTEAFF. The CDR3 nucleotides read TGTGCCAGCAGCTTAGGGTTCGGGATGAACACTGAAGCTTTCTTT.

The chain has TRBV27 and TRBJ2-1; TRBD2 matches 8 bases. Unmatched junction bases numbered 11, after V lost 9 bases and J lost 1 base. The CDR3 totals 16 residues. Germline assignment: CDR1 MNHEY and CDR2 SMNVEV (reference sequence). CDR3 DNA: TGTGCCAGTAGTAGAGCAGCGGGGGAGTCCTACAATGAGCAGTTCTTC. Its translation: CASSRAAGESYNEQFF.

The rearrangement links TRBV27 to TRBJ2-1; D not resolved. The length of the CDR3 is 13 residues. Germline V gene sequence: CDR1 MNHEY, CDR2 SMNVEV (reference sequence). Trimming cost V 8 bases and J 6 bases, with 14 bases left between them. The CDR3 is CASCWAIGNEQFF. For the CDR3, the DNA is TGTGCCAGCTGTTGGGCGATTGGCAATGAGCAGTTCTTC.